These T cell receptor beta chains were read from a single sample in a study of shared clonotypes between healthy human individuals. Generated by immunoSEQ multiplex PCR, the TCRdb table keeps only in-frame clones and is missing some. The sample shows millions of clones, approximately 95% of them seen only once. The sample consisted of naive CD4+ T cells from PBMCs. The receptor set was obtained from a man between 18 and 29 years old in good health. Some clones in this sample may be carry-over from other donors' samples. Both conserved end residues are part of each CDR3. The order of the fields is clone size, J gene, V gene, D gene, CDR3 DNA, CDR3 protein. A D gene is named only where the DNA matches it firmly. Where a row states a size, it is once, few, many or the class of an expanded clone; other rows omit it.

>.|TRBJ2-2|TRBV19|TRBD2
TGTGCCAGTAGTACCCGACTAGCGGGAGGGCCTTACACCGGGGAGCTGTTTTTT
CASSTRLAGGPYTGELFF
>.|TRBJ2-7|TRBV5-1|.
TGCGCCAGCAGCTACCAGGGTAGATCCTACGAGCAGTACTTC
CASSYQGRSYEQYF
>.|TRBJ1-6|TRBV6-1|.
TGTGCCAGCAGTGAAGCAGATACCCGAGCCGCCCTCCACTTT
CASSEADTRAALHF
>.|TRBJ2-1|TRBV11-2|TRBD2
TGTGCCAGCAGCCCCCCGGGGCTAGCGGGTCACAATGAGCAGTTCTTC
CASSPPGLAGHNEQFF
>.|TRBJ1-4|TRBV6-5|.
TGTGCCAGCAGTTACCAGGGGCCTGCAACTAATGAAAAACTGTTTTTT
CASSYQGPATNEKLFF
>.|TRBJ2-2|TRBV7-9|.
TGTGCCAGCCGTAGGGAAGAAGGGACCGGGGAGCTGTTTTTT
CASRREEGTGELFF
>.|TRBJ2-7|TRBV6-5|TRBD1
TGTGCCAGCAGTTCCACAGGGGCCGCCCCCTACGAGCAGTACTTC
CASSSTGAAPYEQYF
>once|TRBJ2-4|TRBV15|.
TGTGCCACCAGCAGAGCAGGGGAAAACATTCAGTACTTC
CATSRAGENIQYF
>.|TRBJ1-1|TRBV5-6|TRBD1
TGTGCCAGCAGCGACTCACGACAGGGGAACACTGAAGCTTTCTTT
CASSDSRQGNTEAFF
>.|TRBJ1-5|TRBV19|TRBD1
TGTGCCAGTAGTATCTTGGACAGGGGGCGAGGTCAGCCCCAGCATTTT
CASSILDRGRGQPQHF
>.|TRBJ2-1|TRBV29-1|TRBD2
TGCAGCGTTGATTGGGCTAGCGGGAGTGACACTGAGCAGTTCTTC
CSVDWASGSDTEQFF
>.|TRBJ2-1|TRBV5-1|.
TGCGCCAGCAGCTCTCTCTCAGGCGGGATTTCCTTAGAGCAGTTCTTC
CASSSLSGGISLEQFF
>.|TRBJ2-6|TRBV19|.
TGTGCCGGCAGGGGTCGGGGGTCTGGGGCCAACGTCCTGACTTTC
CAGRGRGSGANVLTF
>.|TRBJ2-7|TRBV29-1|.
TGCAGCGTCGCCCGGGGTCCCGTCGGGGAGCAGTACTTC
CSVARGPVGEQYF
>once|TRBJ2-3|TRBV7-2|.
TGTGCCAGCACCGCTCTTACGGGTCCAGACACAGATACGCAGTATTTT
CASTALTGPDTDTQYF
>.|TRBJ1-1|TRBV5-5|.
TGTGCCAGCAGCTTCAGTGGGGACACTGAAGCTTTCTTT
CASSFSGDTEAFF
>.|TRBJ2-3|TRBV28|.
TGTGCCAGCATCAAGTATAGCACAGATACGCAGTATTTT
CASIKYSTDTQYF
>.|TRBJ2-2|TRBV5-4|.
TGTGCCAGCAGCCGCGCCCCCAGGGGAATCACCGGGGAGCTGTTTTTT
CASSRAPRGITGELFF
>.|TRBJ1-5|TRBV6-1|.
TGTGCCAGCAGTGGGTCGATTAGGGGCAATCAGCCCCAGCATTTT
CASSGSIRGNQPQHF
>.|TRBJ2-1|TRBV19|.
TGTGCCAGTAGTCAATCCGGGACTTCCTGGGATGAGCAGTTCTTC
CASSQSGTSWDEQFF
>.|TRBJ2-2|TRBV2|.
TGTGCCAGCGGCCGGGCCCCACCTAAGAACACCGGGGAGCTGTTTTTT
CASGRAPPKNTGELFF
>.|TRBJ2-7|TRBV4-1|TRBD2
TGCGCCAGCAGCCAAGAACTAGCGGGGGCGTACGAGCAGTACTTC
CASSQELAGAYEQYF
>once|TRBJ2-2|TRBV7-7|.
TGTGCCAGCAGCTTAGGGGGTTCCGGGGAGCTGTTTTTT
CASSLGGSGELFF
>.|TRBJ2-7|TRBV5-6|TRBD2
TGTGCCAGCAGCATGGGGAGGGGCCTCTACGAGCAGTACTTC
CASSMGRGLYEQYF
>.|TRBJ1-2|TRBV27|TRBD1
TGTGCCAGCAGTTCGTACCCCGGGACAGAGAATGGCTACACCTTC
CASSSYPGTENGYTF
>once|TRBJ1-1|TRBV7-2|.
TGTGCCAGCAGCTTAGGTCAGCTGAACACTGAAGCTTTCTTT
CASSLGQLNTEAFF
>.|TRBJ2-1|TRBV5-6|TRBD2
TGTGCCAGCAGCTTGATACTAGCGGGAGGGCCGGGGTTCAGGAATGAGCAGTTCTTC
CASSLILAGGPGFRNEQFF
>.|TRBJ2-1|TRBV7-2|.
TGTGCCAGCAGCATCAGACGGGCAAGCTCCTACAATGAGCAGTTCTTC
CASSIRRASSYNEQFF
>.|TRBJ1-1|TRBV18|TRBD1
TGTGCCAGCTCACCGGACAGGGTTTCTTCTACTGAAGCTTTCTTT
CASSPDRVSSTEAFF
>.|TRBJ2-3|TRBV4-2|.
TGTGCCAGCAGCCAAGAAGGCGCCCCTGATAGCACAGATACGCAGTATTTT
CASSQEGAPDSTDTQYF
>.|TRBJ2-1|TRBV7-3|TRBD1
TGTGCCAGCAGTCGGCAGGGGGTAACCTACAATGAGCAGTTCTTC
CASSRQGVTYNEQFF
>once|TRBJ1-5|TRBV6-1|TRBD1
TGTGCCAGCAGGCAGGGGGCTGATAGCAATCAGCCCCAGCATTTT
CASRQGADSNQPQHF
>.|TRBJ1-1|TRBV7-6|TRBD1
TGTGCCAGCAGCCAGAACAGGGGTCGAGGCACTGAAGCTTTCTTT
CASSQNRGRGTEAFF
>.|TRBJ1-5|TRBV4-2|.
TGTGCCAGCAGCCAAGTGAAGGTGTTGGGTCCCCAGCATTTT
CASSQVKVLGPQHF
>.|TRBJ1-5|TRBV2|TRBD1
TGTGCCAGCAGCTCGACAGGGGATCAGCCCCAGCATTTT
CASSSTGDQPQHF
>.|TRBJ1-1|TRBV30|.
TGTGCCTGGATGGGGGAGGGAGGTGCCATGAACACTGAAGCTTTCTTT
CAWMGEGGAMNTEAFF
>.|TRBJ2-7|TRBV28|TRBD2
TGTGCCAGCAGTCTCAGACTAGCGGGAGATAACGAGCAGTACTTC
CASSLRLAGDNEQYF
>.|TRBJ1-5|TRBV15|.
TGTGCCACCAGCTCCCGGAAGAGCAATCAGCCCCAGCATTTT
CATSSRKSNQPQHF
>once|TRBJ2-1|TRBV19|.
TGTGCCAGTAGTATTGGCGGAGGCCGTAGAAGCTCCTACAATGAGCAGTTCTTC
CASSIGGGRRSSYNEQFF
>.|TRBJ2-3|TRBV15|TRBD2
TGTGCCACCAGCAGGGGACTAGCGTCTTCCACAGATACGCAGTATTTT
CATSRGLASSTDTQYF
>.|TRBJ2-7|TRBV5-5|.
TGTGCCAGCAGCTTGGCCGGGTCGGCCTCCTACGAGCAGTACTTC
CASSLAGSASYEQYF
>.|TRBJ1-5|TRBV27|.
TGTGCCAGCAGATTAACCGGGGCGCGCAGCAATCAGCCCCAGCATTTT
CASRLTGARSNQPQHF
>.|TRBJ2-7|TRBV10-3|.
TGTGCCATCCTAAAGTCGGGGGCGTTAGAGCAGTACTTC
CAILKSGALEQYF
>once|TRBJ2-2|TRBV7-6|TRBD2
TGTGCCAGCAGCTCAGAACAGAGCGGGAGGACCGGGGAGCTGTTTTTT
CASSSEQSGRTGELFF
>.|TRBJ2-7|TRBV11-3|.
TGTGCCAGCAGCTTAGAAACAGGTTCCTACGAGCAGTACTTC
CASSLETGSYEQYF
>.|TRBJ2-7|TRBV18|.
TGTGCCAGCTCCCACCGGTCAGACCGGGCTCCACGTAGGGCCGAGCAGTACTTC
CASSHRSDRAPRRAEQYF
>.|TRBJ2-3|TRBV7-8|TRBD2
TGTGCCACACACCGGACTAGCGGGACAGATACGCAGTATTTT
CATHRTSGTDTQYF
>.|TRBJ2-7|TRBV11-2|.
TGTGCCAGCAGCTTAGATTACTACGAGCAGTACTTC
CASSLDYYEQYF
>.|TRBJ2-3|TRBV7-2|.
TGTGCCAGCACCAACGACTTCACAGATACGCAGTATTTT
CASTNDFTDTQYF
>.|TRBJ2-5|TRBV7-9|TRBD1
TGTGCCAGCAGCCTACTACCAACAGGGGTAGAGACCCAGTACTTC
CASSLLPTGVETQYF
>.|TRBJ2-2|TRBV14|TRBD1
TGTGCCAGCAGCCAAAAACAGGGGACCCAAATGGCCGGGGAGCTGTTTTTT
CASSQKQGTQMAGELFF
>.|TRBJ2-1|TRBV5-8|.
TGTGCCAGTACTCAGGGCGGTGAGCAGTTCTTC
CASTQGGEQFF
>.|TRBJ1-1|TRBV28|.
TGTGCCAGCAGTTTAGATCTGGGCAGGGTGAACACTGAAGCTTTCTTT
CASSLDLGRVNTEAFF
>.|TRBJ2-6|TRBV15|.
TGTGCCACCAGCAGAGATCGCGCCCCTGGGGCCAACGTCCTGACTTTC
CATSRDRAPGANVLTF
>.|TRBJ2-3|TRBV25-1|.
TGTGCCAGCAAAAGGACAAACACAGATACGCAGTATTTT
CASKRTNTDTQYF
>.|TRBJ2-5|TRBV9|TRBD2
TGTGCCAGCAGCCCGGGACTAGCGGGACTGAGGGAGACCCAGTACTTC
CASSPGLAGLRETQYF
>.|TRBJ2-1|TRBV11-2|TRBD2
TGTGCCAGCAGCCCCTCCCGGCTAGCGGTTTACAATGAGCAGTTCTTC
CASSPSRLAVYNEQFF